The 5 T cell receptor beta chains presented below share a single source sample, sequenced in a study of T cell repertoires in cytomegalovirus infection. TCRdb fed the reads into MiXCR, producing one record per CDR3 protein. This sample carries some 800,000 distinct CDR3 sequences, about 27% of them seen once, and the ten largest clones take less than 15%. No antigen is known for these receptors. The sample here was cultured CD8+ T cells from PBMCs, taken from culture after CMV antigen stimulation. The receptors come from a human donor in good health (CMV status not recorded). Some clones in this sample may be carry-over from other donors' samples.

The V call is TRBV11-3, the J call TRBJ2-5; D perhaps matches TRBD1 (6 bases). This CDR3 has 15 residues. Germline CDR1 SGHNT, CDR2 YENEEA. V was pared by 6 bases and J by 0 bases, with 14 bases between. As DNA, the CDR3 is TGTGCCAGCAGAAACGGACAGATGTACCAAGAGACCCAGTACTTC. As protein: CASRNGQMYQETQYF.

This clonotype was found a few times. In DNA form, the CDR3 reads TGCGCCAGCAGGGCCCAACAGGTTTACAATGAGCAGTTCTTC. Residues: CASRAQQVYNEQFF. The V and J genes are TRBV4-1 and TRBJ2-1, with a tentative D call TRBD1 (5 bases). The CDR3 has 14 residues. The germline V gene encodes CDR1 MGHRA and CDR2 YSYEKL. Between the trimmed V and J ends, which lost 6 bases and 4 bases, there was a span of 13 bases.

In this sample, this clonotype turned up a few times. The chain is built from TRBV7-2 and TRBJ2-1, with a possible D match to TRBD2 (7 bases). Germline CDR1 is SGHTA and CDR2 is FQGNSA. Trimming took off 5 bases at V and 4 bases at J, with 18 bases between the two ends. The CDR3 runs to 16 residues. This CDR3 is CASSPWGGPSYNEQFF. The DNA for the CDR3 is TGTGCCAGCAGCCCCTGGGGGGGGCCTTCTTACAATGAGCAGTTCTTC.

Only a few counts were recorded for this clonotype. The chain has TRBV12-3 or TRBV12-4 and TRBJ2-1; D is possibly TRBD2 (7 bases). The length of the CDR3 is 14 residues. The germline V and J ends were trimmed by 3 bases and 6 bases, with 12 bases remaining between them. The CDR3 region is CASSFRGAGNEQFF. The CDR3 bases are TGTGCCAGCAGTTTCCGGGGGGCAGGCAATGAGCAGTTCTTC.

CDR3 region: CASSQEKSGGFNEQFF. The CDR3 nucleotides read TGCGCCAGCAGCCAAGAAAAAAGCGGGGGCTTCAATGAGCAGTTCTTC. The rearrangement links TRBV4-1 to TRBJ2-1; TRBD2 aligns across 8 bases. The CDR3 consists of 16 residues. V was clipped by 0 bases and J by 6 bases; unmatched bases: 7. CDR1 and CDR2 (germline): MGHRA, YSYEKL.